Below are 20 T cell receptor beta chains sequenced from a single sample in a study of CD8 T cells in Susac syndrome. The authors reverse transcribed roughly 0.5 to 1 ug RNA with random hexamers. TCRdb re-called the immunoSEQ multiplex PCR reads through MiXCR, storing one row per CDR3 protein. The sample shows 70,000 to 95,000 distinct CDR3 sequences, nearly 95% of them seen only once. The sequenced material came from CD8+ T cells from PBMCs. All receptors come from a human donor with Susac syndrome.

The chain couples TRBV5-4 to TRBJ1-5, with D maybe TRBD1 (6 bases). V dropped 4 bases and J dropped 0 bases, with 11 bases sitting between them. CDR1 and CDR2 from the germline V gene are SGHNT and YYREEE (reference sequence). The CDR3 length is 15 residues. This chain's CDR3 is CASSNRDVSNQPQHF. DNA for the CDR3: TGTGCCAGCAGCAACAGGGACGTTAGCAATCAGCCCCAGCATTTT.

The gene calls are TRBV30 and TRBJ2-3, with 14 bases lining up with TRBD2. The CDR3 covers 16 residues. The germline V gene has CDR1 GTSNPN and CDR2 SVGIG (reference sequence). Trimming cost V 2 bases and J 3 bases; bases outside gene matches: 4. CDR3 residues: CAWSPGLAGATDTQYF. Written as DNA, the CDR3 is TGTGCCTGGAGTCCGGGACTAGCGGGAGCAACAGATACGCAGTATTTT. The full variable domain, its missing parts supplied by reference TRBV30 and TRBJ2-3, is SQTIHQWPATLVQPVGSPLSLECTVEGTSNPNLYWYRQAAGRGLQLLFYSVGIGQISSEVPQNLSASRPQDRQFILSSKKLLLSDSGFYLCAWSPGLAGATDTQYFGPGTRLTVL.

The rearrangement joins TRBV15 to TRBJ2-1, with D uncertain. V was cut by 0 bases and J by 9 bases, with 12 bases left in between. The CDR3 runs to 14 residues. Germline V gene sequence: CDR1 LNHNV, CDR2 YYDKDF (reference sequence). The CDR3 loop reads CATSRDGQNPEQFF. CDR3 coding DNA: TGTGCCACCAGCAGAGATGGTCAGAATCCTGAGCAGTTCTTC.

This chain uses TRBV24-1 with TRBJ2-1, with 13 bases lining up with TRBD2. This CDR3 spans 18 amino acids. Germline V gives CDR1 KGHDR, CDR2 SFDVKD. Trimming removed 4 bases from V and 4 bases from J; junction bases left unmatched: 9. The CDR3 here is CATSDSGLAGSLYNEQFF. CDR3 sequence (DNA): TGTGCCACCAGTGACTCGGGACTAGCGGGATCTCTTTACAATGAGCAGTTCTTC.

This chain uses TRBV7-9 with TRBJ1-2; 10 nucleotides match TRBD1. The ends lost 8 bases at V and 1 base at J; junction bases unmatched: 13. Germline values: CDR1 SEHNR, CDR2 FQNEAQ (reference sequence). The CDR3 spans 17 residues. Here the CDR3 reads CASSDSGTGALNYGYTF. CDR3 sequence (DNA): TGTGCCAGCTCCGATTCCGGGACAGGGGCTCTTAACTATGGCTACACCTTC.

The chain links TRBV20-1 to TRBJ2-7; 11 bases agree with TRBD1. Trimming cost V 5 bases and J 6 bases; bases outside gene matches: 6. Germline assignment: CDR1 DFQATT and CDR2 SNEGSKA (reference sequence). The CDR3 is made up of 13 amino acids. CDR3 sequence reads: CSAPGTGGGEQYF. CDR3 DNA: TGCAGTGCTCCAGGGACAGGGGGAGGCGAGCAGTACTTC.

The V gene is TRBV13, the J gene TRBJ2-7; perhaps TRBD1 as D (6 bases). Trimming took off 4 bases at V and 3 bases at J, with 13 bases between the two ends. The CDR3 runs to 14 residues. Per germline, CDR1 PRHDT and CDR2 FYEKMQ (reference sequence). The CDR3 nucleotides are TGTGCCAGCAGCTCGGGACACCCCCTCTACGAGCAGTACTTC. It codes for CASSSGHPLYEQYF.

The chain is built from TRBV27 and TRBJ2-5; the D gene is possibly TRBD2 (6 bases). Trimming pared 2 bases from V and 2 bases from J, leaving 12 bases between. CDR1 and CDR2 (germline): MNHEY, SMNVEV (reference sequence). CDR3 length: 15 amino acids. The CDR3 here is CASSLMRESQETQYF. The DNA of the CDR3 is TGTGCCAGCAGTTTAATGCGGGAAAGTCAAGAGACCCAGTACTTC.

As regards this clonotype: A junction boundary mismatches the germline segment, possibly from a read error. V and J are TRBV7-9 and TRBJ2-7; D is tentatively TRBD1 or TRBD2 (5 bases each). Germline-derived CDR1 and CDR2 are SEHNR and FQNEAQ (reference sequence). This CDR3 has 13 residues. CDR3 in DNA: TGTGCCGGCAGCTCCGGGGCCGAGTACGAGCAGTACTTC. Protein sequence: CAGSSGAEYEQYF.

V and J are TRBV5-6 and TRBJ2-1; perhaps D is TRBD1 or TRBD2 (5 bases each). V lost 4 bases and J lost 4, with 12 bases in between. The CDR3 extends over 14 amino acids. Germline V gene sequence: CDR1 SGHDT, CDR2 YYEEEE. For the CDR3, the DNA is TGTGCCAGCAGCCTCAATGGGGGATACAATGAGCAGTTCTTC. Protein product: CASSLNGGYNEQFF.

This clonotype was recorded a few times. This chain connects TRBV30 to TRBJ2-7; D remains unclear. This CDR3 has 13 residues. Germline V CDR1 and CDR2: GTSNPN, SVGIG (reference sequence). Trimming shortened V by 3 bases and J by 6 bases, and 15 bases separated the two germline ends. CDR3 sequence: CAWSLDGETEQYF. CDR3 bases: TGTGCCTGGAGCCTAGACGGAGAGACCGAGCAGTACTTC.

The count of this clonotype is one. The V gene is TRBV5-4, the J gene TRBJ2-7; 8 nucleotides agree with TRBD1. V was pared by 0 bases and J by 3 bases, with 8 bases of the junction left unmatched. The CDR3 totals 16 residues. CDR1 and CDR2 from the germline V gene are SGHNT and YYREEE (reference sequence). CDR3 DNA sequence: TGTGCCAGCAGCTTGGGCCTGGTCACAGGGGGCTACGAGCAGTACTTC. As protein: CASSLGLVTGGYEQYF.

This rearrangement joins TRBV14 to TRBJ2-7, with D perhaps given as TRBD1 or TRBD2 (5 bases each). This CDR3 spans 13 amino acids. Germline CDR1 and CDR2: SGHDN and FVKESK. V was pared by 3 bases and J by 6 bases, with 12 bases between. CDR3 region: CASSQIGTGEQYF. In nucleotides, the CDR3 is TGTGCCAGCAGCCAGATAGGGACGGGCGAGCAGTACTTC.

V usage is TRBV4-3 and J usage is TRBJ2-3; D gene ambiguous. V lost 0 bases to trimming and J lost 2 bases, with 6 bases between them. There are 14 residues in the CDR3. Germline V gives CDR1 LGHNA, CDR2 YSLEER. CDR3 in DNA: TGCGCCAGCAGCCAAGAATGGGCCACAGATACGCAGTATTTT. This sequence encodes CASSQEWATDTQYF.

CDR3 sequence (DNA): TGTGCCAGCACCCAGGGGGGCGGCACCTACAATGAGCAGTTCTTC. Protein sequence: CASTQGGGTYNEQFF. The V and J genes are TRBV27 and TRBJ2-1, with D possibly TRBD1 on 7 matching bases. The germline gives CDR1 MNHEY, CDR2 SMNVEV (reference sequence). Trimming removed 7 bases from V and 2 bases from J, with 15 bases in between. The CDR3 loop spans 15 amino acids.

This chain joins TRBV7-9 and TRBJ1-6, with TRBD1 matching 7 bases. The CDR3 length is 17 residues. CDR1 and CDR2 from the germline V gene are SEHNR and FQNEAQ (reference sequence). V gave up 6 bases and J gave up 0 bases; unmatched junction bases: 8. CDR3 amino acids: CASRSGQEGSYNSPLHF. CDR3 coding DNA: TGTGCCAGCAGAAGCGGACAGGAAGGCTCCTATAATTCACCCCTCCACTTT.

The V call is TRBV29-1, the J call TRBJ2-7; D unresolved. Between the trimmed V and J ends, which lost 7 bases and 7 bases, there was a span of 11 bases. The germline V gene has CDR1 SQVTM and CDR2 ANQGSEA. This CDR3 has 10 amino acids. CDR3 in DNA: TGCAGCGCCGCACTCGGGGAGCAGTACTTC. It is translated as CSAALGEQYF.

V and J are TRBV23-1 and TRBJ2-1; no clear D. Being an ORF, TRBV23-1 has a function that is uncertain. CDR3 length equals 16 residues. Trimming removed 4 bases from V and 0 bases from J, with 13 bases in between. The CDR3 DNA is TGCGCCAGCAGTCCTGATAGAAAGAGCTCCTACAATGAGCAGTTCTTC. It codes for CASSPDRKSSYNEQFF.

This chain connects TRBV19 to TRBJ1-5; no clear D gene. The CDR3 length is 18 residues. Trimming left V 7 bases short and J 5 bases short, with 27 bases between. CDR1 is LNHDA, CDR2 SQIVND, per germline (reference sequence). CDR3 DNA: TGTGCCAGTATTTCGGCGGATCGGACCGGCAGGCTCGATCAGCCCCAGCATTTT. Translation: CASISADRTGRLDQPQHF. The whole variable domain, filled in from reference TRBV19 and TRBJ1-5, reads DGGITQSPKYLFRKEGQNVTLSCEQNLNHDAMYWYRQDPGQGLRLIYYSQIVNDFQKGDIAEGYSVSREKKESFPLTVTSAQKNPTAFYLCASISADRTGRLDQPQHFGDGTRLSIL.

The chain is built from TRBV27 and TRBJ2-1; D unclear. Trimming stripped 6 bases from V and 5 bases from J, with 5 bases between. Germline CDR1 is MNHEY and CDR2 is SMNVEV (reference sequence). The CDR3 totals 11 residues. The CDR3 DNA reads TGTGCCAGCAGGGACCACAATGAGCAGTTCTTC. Its translation is CASRDHNEQFF.